Following are 14 T cell receptor beta chains from one sample sequenced in a study of cytomegalovirus exposure and HLA in healthy donors. Both 60 Vbeta primers and 13 Jbeta primers went into the PCR. The method was immunoSEQ multiplex PCR; TCRdb's version includes in-frame clones alone and lacks a portion of them. The table shows about 130,000 clones, with 83% occurring only once. The sequencing sample was made of PBMCs. These receptors all stem from a girl aged 2 to 9 in good health and CMV-seronegative.

This sequence joins TRBV4-3 and TRBJ2-3, with D perhaps matching TRBD2 (5 bases). The CDR3 loop spans 15 amino acids. CDR1 and CDR2 from the germline V gene are LGHNA and YSLEER. The ends were cut back, 4 bases at V and 0 bases at J, with 11 bases in the middle. CDR3: CASSRRVDSTDTQYF. The CDR3 bases are TGCGCCAGCAGCCGGCGGGTGGACAGCACAGATACGCAGTATTTT.

J is TRBJ1-5 and V is TRBV6-1, with D possibly TRBD1 on 5 matching bases. Germline-derived CDR1 and CDR2 are MNHNS and SASEGT. CDR3 length: 13 amino acids. Deletions cut 3 bases from V and 4 bases from J, with 7 bases between. The DNA of the CDR3 is TGTGCCAGCAGTGAGGGACTTAATCAGCCCCAGCATTTT. It translates to CASSEGLNQPQHF.

This sequence joins TRBV25-1 and TRBJ2-5; the match to TRBD1 covers 7 bases. The J call is uncertain, as TRBJ2-7 better fits the DNA end. The germline CDR1 and CDR2 sequences are MGHDK and SYGVNS. This CDR3 contains 12 residues. The CDR3 region is CASSGDSYEQYF. The CDR3 bases are TGTGCCAGCAGTGGGGACAGCTACGAGCAGTACTTC.

V gene TRBV7-9 combines with J gene TRBJ2-7; 9 nucleotides agree with TRBD2. CDR1 is SEHNR and CDR2 is FQNEAQ in the germline V gene (reference sequence). V was pared by 5 bases and J by 3 bases, with 8 bases of the junction left unmatched. This CDR3 has 15 amino acids. CDR3 sequence reads: CASSRIGLANYEQYF. The CDR3 DNA reads TGTGCCAGCAGCCGAATTGGACTAGCGAACTACGAGCAGTACTTC. The full variable domain, with the rest looked up from reference TRBV7-9 and TRBJ2-7, is DTGVSQNPRHKITKRGQNVTFRCDPISEHNRLYWYRQTLGQGPEFLTYFQNEAQLEKSRLLSDRFSAERPKGSFSTLEIQRTEQGDSAMYLCASSRIGLANYEQYFGPGTRLTVT.

The chain is built from TRBV27 and TRBJ1-1; 11 bases match TRBD1. The CDR3 totals 17 residues. V shed 5 bases, J shed 2 bases, and the junction held 10 bases outside the gene matches. Germline CDR1 MNHEY, CDR2 SMNVEV (reference sequence). CDR3 DNA sequence: TGTGCCAGCAGTCGATGGGACAGGGGGAGTCCTAACACTGAAGCTTTCTTT. Protein: CASSRWDRGSPNTEAFF.

The gene calls are TRBV7-8 and TRBJ2-7, with D maybe TRBD1 (5 bases). The ends were cut back, 5 bases at V and 0 bases at J, with 8 bases in the middle. This CDR3 is built from 13 residues. CDR1 is SGHVS and CDR2 is FQNEAQ in the germline V gene. DNA for the CDR3: TGTGCCAGCAGCCCGGACATCTCCTACGAGCAGTACTTC. It codes for CASSPDISYEQYF.

The chain carries TRBV2 and TRBJ2-2; 10 positions match TRBD1. Losses at the gene ends were 8 bases for V and 1 base for J; bases not matched to a gene: 7. Germline-derived CDR1 and CDR2 are SNHLY and FYNNEI. This CDR3 has 16 residues. The CDR3 reads CASGPDRGRNTGELFF. The CDR3 DNA follows: TGTGCCAGCGGCCCCGACAGGGGGCGGAACACCGGGGAGCTGTTTTTT.

The chain combines TRBV27 with TRBJ2-5, with D tentatively TRBD1 (5 bases). In germline, CDR1 is MNHEY, CDR2 SMNVEV (reference sequence). V was clipped by 5 bases and J by 5 bases, with 15 bases between them. CDR3 size: 14 residues. Written as DNA, the CDR3 is TGTGCCAGCAGTCCATATAGGGGTCCGGAGACCCAGTACTTC. Translated: CASSPYRGPETQYF.

This clone came up a few times. This chain joins TRBV6-5 and TRBJ1-2; 8 bases agree with TRBD1. V was pared by 5 bases and J by 4 bases, with 9 bases of the junction left unmatched. This CDR3 is built from 15 residues. Germline CDR1 reads MNHEY; CDR2 reads SVGAGI. The CDR3 here is CASSKQTGEAYGYTF. The CDR3 region has the DNA TGTGCCAGCAGTAAGCAGACAGGGGAGGCCTATGGCTACACCTTC.

The gene calls are TRBV5-1 and TRBJ2-3; 10 bases map to TRBD1. The CDR3 has 16 residues. In germline, CDR1 is SGHRS, CDR2 YFSETQ. V was clipped by 4 bases and J by 4 bases; unmatched bases: 9. DNA of the CDR3: TGCGCCAGCAGCCCCCCGACAGGGGGCTTCGCAGATACGCAGTATTTT. It is translated as CASSPPTGGFADTQYF.

This sequence joins TRBV20-1 and TRBJ2-1; D gene ambiguous. This CDR3 region has 10 residues. V dropped 3 bases and J dropped 16 bases, with 13 bases sitting between them. Germline V lookup: CDR1 DFQATT, CDR2 SNEGSKA (reference sequence). The CDR3 region is CSASARLEFF. CDR3 nucleotides: TGCAGTGCTAGTGCGCGGCTCGAATTCTTC.

The J gene is TRBJ2-1, the V gene TRBV6-5; 8 nucleotides line up with TRBD1. V trimming: 6 bases; J trimming: 4 bases; junction bases outside the gene matches: 8. Germline V gene data show CDR1 as MNHEY and CDR2 as SVGAGI. The CDR3 covers 15 residues. This CDR3 is CASSPDRALYNEQFF. The DNA of the CDR3 is TGTGCCAGCAGCCCGGACAGGGCCTTGTACAATGAGCAGTTCTTC.

The count of this clone is one. The genes are TRBV4-2 and TRBJ2-3, with TRBD1 matching 7 bases. Germline V gene sequence: CDR1 LGHNA, CDR2 YNFKEQ. The CDR3 length is 14 residues. Trimming cost V 4 bases and J 2 bases; bases outside gene matches: 3. Here the CDR3 DNA reads TGTGCCAGCAGCCGAGGGACAGACACAGATACGCAGTATTTT. Translation gives CASSRGTDTDTQYF.

The V call is TRBV7-2, the J call TRBJ2-3; 11 bases line up with TRBD1. The length of the CDR3 is 14 residues. After removal of 6 bases from V and 4 bases from J, the junction contained 3 bases not matched to a gene. Per germline, CDR1 SGHTA and CDR2 FQGNSA. CDR3 coding DNA: TGTGCCAGCAGGGACAGGGGGCGCGCAGATACGCAGTATTTT. Translation gives CASRDRGRADTQYF.